Listed below are T cell receptor beta chains from one sample, sequenced in a study of blood T cell repertoires in COVID-19. Clones were sequenced by immunoSEQ multiplex PCR, and TCRdb holds only the in-frame ones, with some missing. This repertoire shows about 100,000 clones, 65% to 90% found once; its top ten account for approximately 2.5%. The material sequenced was PBMCs or T cells enriched from blood (not recorded which). All receptors come from a woman aged 50 to 60 who had recovered from COVID-19. The conserved cysteine and the conserved F or W are not part of the CDR3 here. Each record gives: CDR3 protein, V gene, J gene, D gene. A D gene is named only where the DNA matches it firmly.

CDR3 protein: ASAGTSGPRETQY
V gene: TRBV18
J gene: TRBJ2-5
D gene: TRBD2

CDR3 protein: ASSSEVDTQY
V gene: TRBV7-9
J gene: TRBJ2-3
D gene: .

CDR3 protein: ASSGGLAGSETQY
V gene: TRBV9
J gene: TRBJ2-5
D gene: TRBD2

CDR3 protein: ASSSGQATEAF
V gene: TRBV7-3
J gene: TRBJ1-1
D gene: TRBD1

CDR3 protein: ASSLSDRVRRTDTQY
V gene: TRBV11-3
J gene: TRBJ2-3
D gene: TRBD1

CDR3 protein: ASSSPGTYSYEQY
V gene: TRBV27
J gene: TRBJ2-7
D gene: .

CDR3 protein: ASTTLTATNYGYT
V gene: TRBV2
J gene: TRBJ1-2
D gene: .

CDR3 protein: ASSPVLSSTDTQY
V gene: TRBV18
J gene: TRBJ2-3
D gene: .

CDR3 protein: ASSPALSTDTQY
V gene: TRBV18
J gene: TRBJ2-3
D gene: .

CDR3 protein: ASSGRYEQY
V gene: TRBV2
J gene: TRBJ2-7
D gene: .

CDR3 protein: ASSLSPIGGTGGPSNEKLF
V gene: TRBV27
J gene: TRBJ1-4
D gene: TRBD1

CDR3 protein: ASSSGQGDNQPQH
V gene: TRBV28
J gene: TRBJ1-5
D gene: TRBD1

CDR3 protein: ASSPGGRTEAF
V gene: TRBV18
J gene: TRBJ1-1
D gene: .

CDR3 protein: AITGGYNEQF
V gene: TRBV10-3
J gene: TRBJ2-1
D gene: TRBD2

CDR3 protein: ASSLGQGGVQETQY
V gene: TRBV27
J gene: TRBJ2-5
D gene: TRBD1

CDR3 protein: ASSYFGQGSSGANVLT
V gene: TRBV6-2/TRBV6-3
J gene: TRBJ2-6
D gene: TRBD1

CDR3 protein: ASSPILGTGENEKLF
V gene: TRBV28
J gene: TRBJ1-4
D gene: .

CDR3 protein: ASAKVVAGAYYGYT
V gene: TRBV28
J gene: TRBJ1-2
D gene: .

CDR3 protein: ASIRGGDLYEQY
V gene: TRBV6-5
J gene: TRBJ2-7
D gene: .

CDR3 protein: SASWALAKNIQY
V gene: TRBV20-1
J gene: TRBJ2-4
D gene: .

CDR3 protein: ASSQWGGNYGYT
V gene: TRBV3-1/TRBV3-2
J gene: TRBJ1-2
D gene: .

CDR3 protein: ASSRATGLNTEAF
V gene: TRBV14
J gene: TRBJ1-1
D gene: .

CDR3 protein: ATEGKTGELF
V gene: TRBV6-5
J gene: TRBJ2-2
D gene: .

CDR3 protein: ASSQDRPLQIAGYEQY
V gene: TRBV3-1/TRBV3-2
J gene: TRBJ2-7
D gene: .

CDR3 protein: ASSLRRTETTNEKLF
V gene: TRBV5-1
J gene: TRBJ1-4
D gene: .

CDR3 protein: ASSRDRGRGQPQH
V gene: TRBV6-5
J gene: TRBJ1-5
D gene: TRBD1

CDR3 protein: ASSQDPKQVGDTQY
V gene: TRBV3-1/TRBV3-2
J gene: TRBJ2-3
D gene: .

CDR3 protein: ASSSGQGYNSPLH
V gene: TRBV5-1
J gene: TRBJ1-6
D gene: TRBD1

CDR3 protein: ASSSAGQGAGNEQF
V gene: TRBV7-9
J gene: TRBJ2-1
D gene: TRBD1

CDR3 protein: ASSEQINTGELF
V gene: TRBV6-1
J gene: TRBJ2-2
D gene: .

CDR3 protein: ASSFHLGSRDRDGEQY
V gene: TRBV28
J gene: TRBJ2-7
D gene: TRBD1

CDR3 protein: ASSFVAGGPPETQY
V gene: TRBV3-1/TRBV3-2
J gene: TRBJ2-5
D gene: TRBD2

CDR3 protein: ASSDSTGGGSGANVLT
V gene: TRBV6-4
J gene: TRBJ2-6
D gene: TRBD2

CDR3 protein: ASSEGTDYNSPLH
V gene: TRBV10-2
J gene: TRBJ1-6
D gene: TRBD1

CDR3 protein: ASSLEGAPGGYT
V gene: TRBV5-4
J gene: TRBJ1-2
D gene: .

CDR3 protein: ASSKGFQSPADTQY
V gene: TRBV3-1/TRBV3-2
J gene: TRBJ2-3
D gene: .

CDR3 protein: ASSESPPAGGTDTQY
V gene: TRBV10-1
J gene: TRBJ2-3
D gene: TRBD2

CDR3 protein: ASSLLAGVNTEAF
V gene: TRBV7-3
J gene: TRBJ1-1
D gene: .

CDR3 protein: ATSFGLAETDTQY
V gene: TRBV15
J gene: TRBJ2-3
D gene: TRBD2

CDR3 protein: ASSAGTVGETQY
V gene: TRBV7-9
J gene: TRBJ2-5
D gene: TRBD1

CDR3 protein: ASSASGTGELF
V gene: TRBV25-1
J gene: TRBJ2-2
D gene: TRBD2

CDR3 protein: ASSLTTGNEKLF
V gene: TRBV7-9
J gene: TRBJ1-4
D gene: .

CDR3 protein: ASTGRAGYT
V gene: TRBV28
J gene: TRBJ1-2
D gene: .

CDR3 protein: ASQLAGGITGELF
V gene: TRBV7-9
J gene: TRBJ2-2
D gene: TRBD2

CDR3 protein: ASSLVAIRFAGELF
V gene: TRBV5-1
J gene: TRBJ2-2
D gene: .

CDR3 protein: ASSVAGRLNYGYT
V gene: TRBV9
J gene: TRBJ1-2
D gene: .

CDR3 protein: ASRGAAGAVRGGELF
V gene: TRBV11-2
J gene: TRBJ2-2
D gene: TRBD2

CDR3 protein: AITKGQGYGYT
V gene: TRBV10-3
J gene: TRBJ1-2
D gene: TRBD1

CDR3 protein: ASSLRGEFTDEQF
V gene: TRBV5-4
J gene: TRBJ2-1
D gene: .

CDR3 protein: ASSPPKRPTYNEQF
V gene: TRBV18
J gene: TRBJ2-1
D gene: .

CDR3 protein: ASGGGGVTDTQY
V gene: TRBV27
J gene: TRBJ2-3
D gene: .